This entry describes one T cell receptor (beta chain). This sample was included in a study of blood T cell repertoires in COVID-19. Study as a whole: Whether acute or convalescent, the COVID-19 samples came from the United States, Italy and Spain.

Authors' processing steps: The assay estimated nucleated cells by amplifying reference gene primers. Assay used: immunoSEQ multiplex PCR; TCRdb lists only in-frame clones, some missing. Clone size and the V and J calls come from that table; the DNA yielded D and trimming. Here the sample spans about 78,000 clones, approximately 86% being singletons. V was clipped by 3 bases and J by 4 bases; unmatched bases: 7. The germline CDR1 and CDR2 sequences are MDHEN and SYDVKM. CDR3 size: 16 residues. The specimen sequenced was peripheral blood. This TCR was recovered from a man aged 50 or older with active or convalescent COVID-19. The chain combines TRBV28 with TRBJ2-2; 8 bases align to TRBD2. CDR3 nucleotides: TGTGCCAGCAGTTTTTCGGCGGGGGGTTCCACCGGGGAGCTGTTTTTT. Translating gives CASSFSAGGSTGELFF.